This T cell receptor beta chain was captured by sequencing in a study of T cell repertoires in cytomegalovirus infection. Study context: Public TCR beta signatures indicated both CMV infection and matching HLA type.

Of note for this clonotype: What it binds is not known.

Via MiXCR, TCRdb re-called the reads, giving one row per CDR3 protein. The sample lists a few hundred thousand distinct CDR3 sequences, roughly 42% occurring once. Findings of the study overall: Ex vivo, HLA-C-restricted CMV-specific TCR beta clonotypes prevailed over the rest of the response.

The CDR3 consists of 15 residues. V lost 3 bases to trimming and J lost 3 bases, with 13 bases between them. Germline V gene lookup returns CDR1 SGHVT and CDR2 SQSDAQ. This rearrangement joins TRBV7-4 to TRBJ2-3; possible D gene TRBD2, 6 bases. The receptor was isolated from a human donor in good health (CMV status not recorded). Some clones in this sample may be carry-over from other donors' samples. The material was cultured PBMCs, obtained from culture after CMV antigen stimulation. The CDR3 DNA is TGTGCCAGCAGCTTTCTCGGCGGGATTACAGATACGCAGTATTTT. It is translated as CASSFLGGITDTQYF.